This T cell receptor beta chain was sequenced in a study of T cells in Graves' hyperthyroidism and ophthalmopathy. V was clipped by 11 bases and J by 4 bases; unmatched bases: 8. The CDR3 totals 12 residues. Germline loops: CDR1 MNHNS, CDR2 SASEGT. Using RNA transcripts as the source, TCR beta CDR3 regions were amplified. Initially, a first-round RT-PCR of the TCR CDR3 employed the HTBI primer set. Using its own MiXCR run on the multiplex PCR reads, TCRdb lists one record per CDR3 protein. The repertoire holds about 420,000 distinct CDR3 sequences, with 15% to 17% as singletons. In its sample, this clonotype was seen many times. What it binds is unknown. Overall study results and limits: Ophthalmopathy was predicted by the model a median of around 5.9 months ahead of onset.

This rearrangement joins TRBV6-1 to TRBJ2-7; 7 bases agree with TRBD2. This clonotype was obtained from a woman younger than 35 with Graves' hyperthyroidism. Sequencing used blood. CDR3 DNA: TGTGCCGCCTCACGCGGGAGTTACGAGCAGTACTTC. Translating gives CAASRGSYEQYF.